This entry lists 30 T cell receptor beta chains sequenced from one sample in a study of cytomegalovirus exposure and HLA in healthy donors. 13 Jbeta primers and 60 Vbeta primers were used for the PCR. TCRdb keeps only in-frame clones here, not all; method: immunoSEQ multiplex PCR. The sample contains roughly 120,000 clones, roughly two thirds of which appear only once. The sample consisted of PBMCs. These receptors came from a man aged 35-49 years in good health and CMV-seronegative.

The chain is built from TRBV6-6 and TRBJ2-2; tentative D call: TRBD2 (6 bases). CDR3 length: 15 residues. Germline V gene sequence: CDR1 MNHNY, CDR2 SVGAGI (reference sequence). The V end lost 6 bases, the J end lost 1 base, and 12 bases lay between the germline ends. In DNA, the CDR3 is TGTGCCAGCAGGGGGGGACGGGTGAACACCGGGGAGCTGTTTTTT. This gives the protein CASRGGRVNTGELFF.

This chain uses TRBV7-9 with TRBJ2-5; TRBD1 agrees at 8 bases. CDR1 is SEHNR, CDR2 FQNEAQ, per germline (reference sequence). CDR3 length: 15 residues. The J segment lost 5 bases and the V segment lost 0 bases, leaving 5 bases of the junction unmatched. DNA for the CDR3: TGTGCCAGCAGCTTAGCCCACAGGGGGACGGAGACCCAGTACTTC. It encodes CASSLAHRGTETQYF.

The chain employs TRBV6-4 and TRBJ1-1, with a possible D match to TRBD1 (6 bases). Trimming left V 9 bases short and J 2 bases short, with 19 bases between. Per the germline V gene, CDR1 is MRHNA and CDR2 is SNTAGT. CDR3 size: 15 residues. Here the CDR3 DNA reads TGTGCCAGACCCATAACCGGACAGTCTAACACTGAAGCTTTCTTT. Amino acid sequence: CARPITGQSNTEAFF.

This chain links TRBV19 with TRBJ1-5; 8 positions agree with TRBD1. Germline V gene sequence: CDR1 LNHDA, CDR2 SQIVND (reference sequence). The CDR3 length is 14 residues. V was clipped by 8 bases and J by 5 bases; unmatched bases: 8. The CDR3 nucleotides read TGTGCCAGTGGACAGGGTCAAACTCATCAGCCCCAGCATTTT. It translates to CASGQGQTHQPQHF.

This clone appeared a few times. The rearrangement links TRBV18 to TRBJ1-2, with D unresolved. The CDR3 totals 13 residues. Germline V lookup: CDR1 KGHSH, CDR2 LQKENI. V dropped 6 bases and J dropped 6 bases, with 14 bases sitting between them. CDR3 nucleotide sequence: TGTGCCAGCTCCCAGGCAGAGGGTCATGGCTACACCTTC. Protein: CASSQAEGHGYTF.

The V call is TRBV4-3, the J call TRBJ2-7, with TRBD2 matching 7 bases. This CDR3 has 15 amino acids. Germline V gives CDR1 LGHNA, CDR2 YSLEER. Trimming removed 0 bases from V and 4 bases from J; junction bases left unmatched: 6. The CDR3 reads CASSQDGGENYEQYF. CDR3 coding DNA: TGCGCCAGCAGCCAAGATGGGGGGGAAAATTACGAGCAGTACTTC.

The CDR3 nucleotides are TGTGCCAGCTCCCGGGACAGAACAACTAATGAAAAACTGTTTTTT. Encoded protein: CASSRDRTTNEKLFF. This chain joins TRBV18 and TRBJ1-4, with 7 bases that match TRBD1. Germline V gene sequence: CDR1 KGHSH, CDR2 LQKENI. The CDR3 totals 15 residues. With V trimmed by 6 bases and J by 0 bases, 4 bases remained unmatched.

This chain joins TRBV7-9 and TRBJ2-1; TRBD1 aligns across 8 bases. V lost 1 base and J lost 3; bases outside the gene matches: 2. The CDR3 contains 15 residues. Germline CDR1 is SEHNR and CDR2 is FQNEAQ (reference sequence). The CDR3 is CASSLGQGIYNEQFF. DNA for the CDR3: TGTGCCAGCAGCTTAGGACAGGGGATCTACAATGAGCAGTTCTTC.

This sequence joins TRBV13 and TRBJ1-3; D might be TRBD1 (6 bases). Germline CDR1 PRHDT, CDR2 FYEKMQ (reference sequence). V shed 0 bases and J shed 4 bases, with 13 bases lying between them. CDR3 size: 16 residues. DNA of the CDR3: TGTGCCAGCAGCTTAGGCTTAGGGGGAACCGGAAACACCATATATTTT. This translates into CASSLGLGGTGNTIYF. Looking up the rest from reference TRBV13 and TRBJ1-3 gives the full variable domain: AAGVIQSPRHLIKEKRETATLKCYPIPRHDTVYWYQQGPGQDPQFLISFYEKMQSDKGSIPDRFSAQQFSDYHSELNMSSLELGDSALYFCASSLGLGGTGNTIYFGEGSWLTVV.

The V gene is TRBV6-5, the J gene TRBJ2-7, with 8 positions matching TRBD2. V lost 0 bases, J lost 0 bases, and 4 bases stayed unmatched. From germline, CDR1 is MNHEY and CDR2 SVGAGI. CDR3 length: 16 residues. The chain's CDR3 is CASSYSVAGSSYEQYF. In DNA, the CDR3 is TGTGCCAGCAGTTACTCGGTAGCGGGGAGCTCCTACGAGCAGTACTTC.

This rearrangement joins TRBV6-1 to TRBJ2-2; D is uncertain. CDR1 is MNHNS and CDR2 is SASEGT in the germline V gene. Trimming shortened V by 4 bases and J by 1 base, and 13 bases separated the two germline ends. There are 16 residues in the CDR3. CDR3 region: CASSGGTVWNTGELFF. CDR3 nucleotides: TGTGCCAGCAGTGGTGGTACAGTCTGGAACACCGGGGAGCTGTTTTTT.

There are a few counts of this clone. The J gene is TRBJ1-6, the V gene TRBV19, with unresolved D. V lost 5 bases and J lost 5, with 19 bases in between. CDR1 and CDR2 (germline): LNHDA, SQIVND (reference sequence). This CDR3 has 17 residues. CDR3 protein: CASSDYLTRADNSPLHF. In DNA form, the CDR3 reads TGTGCCAGTAGTGACTACCTCACGAGGGCGGATAATTCACCCCTCCACTTT. The variable domain in full, completed from reference TRBV19 and TRBJ1-6, reads DGGITQSPKYLFRKEGQNVTLSCEQNLNHDAMYWYRQDPGQGLRLIYYSQIVNDFQKGDIAEGYSVSREKKESFPLTVTSAQKNPTAFYLCASSDYLTRADNSPLHFGNGTRLTVT.

V is TRBV4-3 and J is TRBJ1-3, with a possible D match to TRBD1 (5 bases). Trimming removed 2 bases from V and 3 bases from J, with 14 bases in between. CDR3 length: 16 amino acids. CDR1 and CDR2 (germline): LGHNA, YSLEER. For the CDR3, the DNA is TGCGCCAGCAGCCAATACGTAGGGGAGGATGGAAACACCATATATTTT. As protein: CASSQYVGEDGNTIYF.

This clone was detected once. The CDR3 nucleotides are TGTGCCAGCAGCTTAATTCGGGACACCGGGGAGCTGTTTTTT. It yields the protein CASSLIRDTGELFF. V usage is TRBV5-4 and J usage is TRBJ2-2; D not resolved. Trimming removed 2 bases from V and 3 bases from J, with 8 bases in between. There are 14 residues in the CDR3. Germline values: CDR1 SGHNT, CDR2 YYREEE (reference sequence).

The V gene is TRBV6-5, the J gene TRBJ2-7; the match to TRBD1 covers 9 bases. Germline CDR1 is MNHEY and CDR2 is SVGAGI. The V and J ends lost 7 bases and 6 bases, in that order; junction bases with no gene match: 10. The CDR3 runs 14 residues. The CDR3 coding sequence is TGTGCCAGCACCACCGGGACAGGGAGATTCGAGCAGTACTTC. Its translation is CASTTGTGRFEQYF.

The chain has TRBV5-1 and TRBJ1-5, with D perhaps TRBD1 (5 bases). Per the germline V gene, CDR1 is SGHRS and CDR2 is YFSETQ. CDR3 size: 13 residues. Trimming cost V 4 bases and J 9 bases, with 14 bases left between them. CDR3 DNA sequence: TGCGCCAGCAGCCTGGATGTGGGGGGGCCCCAGCATTTT. Translated: CASSLDVGGPQHF.

This clone was counted a few times. The chain joins TRBV30 to TRBJ2-3; maybe TRBD1 (5 bases). The germline V and J ends were trimmed by 3 bases and 4 bases, with 8 bases remaining between them. Germline assignment: CDR1 GTSNPN and CDR2 SVGIG (reference sequence). The CDR3 has 12 amino acids. In DNA, the CDR3 is TGTGCCTGGAGAATAGGGGCAGATACGCAGTATTTT. It is translated as CAWRIGADTQYF.

J is TRBJ2-3 and V is TRBV4-1; 14 bases are shared with TRBD2. Germline V lookup: CDR1 MGHRA, CDR2 YSYEKL. The J segment lost 4 bases and the V segment lost 4 bases, leaving 10 bases of the junction unmatched. The CDR3 has 18 residues. In nucleotides, the CDR3 is TGCGCCAGCAGCCCGAATCCGACTAGCGGGGGGGCCCCAGATACGCAGTATTTT. Protein sequence: CASSPNPTSGGAPDTQYF.

A few counts support this clone. CDR3 loop: CASSPLTSGQADEQYF. For the CDR3, the DNA is TGCGCCAGCAGCCCCCTTACTAGCGGGCAGGCGGACGAGCAGTACTTC. The J gene is TRBJ2-5, the V gene TRBV5-1, with TRBD2 identical over 9 bases. Matching the DNA end better, TRBJ2-7 makes the J call doubtful. Germline loops: CDR1 SGHRS, CDR2 YFSETQ. The CDR3 extends over 16 amino acids.

The V gene is TRBV7-2, the J gene TRBJ2-1, with a possible D match to TRBD2 (7 bases). CDR1 and CDR2 (germline): SGHTA, FQGNSA. This CDR3 region has 15 residues. Trimming stripped 1 base from V and 6 bases from J, with 13 bases between. CDR3 amino acids: CASSLVGGGGNEQFF. The CDR3 nucleotides are TGTGCCAGCAGCTTAGTGGGAGGGGGGGGCAATGAGCAGTTCTTC.

The rearrangement joins TRBV19 to TRBJ1-5; D gene unclear. Per the germline V gene, CDR1 is LNHDA and CDR2 is SQIVND (reference sequence). V was shortened by 6 bases and J by 6 bases, with 9 bases between the two germline ends. The CDR3 sequence is 12 residues long. CDR3 sequence reads: CASRRGSQPQHF. The DNA for the CDR3 is TGTGCCAGTAGGCGCGGGAGTCAGCCCCAGCATTTT.

About this clone itself: This CDR3 is also generated by other DNA sequences in the sample. The chain joins TRBV7-2 to TRBJ2-3, with 9 bases matching TRBD2. CDR3 length: 14 residues. Germline CDR1 and CDR2: SGHTA and FQGNSA. Unmatched junction bases numbered 2, after V lost 1 base and J lost 6 bases. CDR3 region: CASSLGLAGDTQYF. CDR3 nucleotide sequence: TGTGCCAGCAGCTTAGGGCTAGCGGGGGATACGCAGTATTTT.

The chain uses TRBV19 and TRBJ1-5, with TRBD1 matching over 7 bases. This CDR3 has 16 amino acids. Germline V gives CDR1 LNHDA, CDR2 SQIVND (reference sequence). Unmatched junction bases numbered 8, after V lost 1 base and J lost 5 bases. The chain's CDR3 is CASSIVRDSRYQPQHF. The DNA for the CDR3 is TGTGCCAGTAGTATAGTTCGGGACAGCCGTTATCAGCCCCAGCATTTT.

The rearrangement links TRBV9 to TRBJ2-2, with TRBD2 matching 9 bases. V lost 0 bases, J lost 4 bases, and 4 bases stayed unmatched. Germline CDR1 and CDR2: SGDLS and YYNGEE. The length of the CDR3 is 16 residues. CDR3 protein: CASSVAAGGPTGELFF. CDR3 in DNA: TGTGCCAGCAGCGTAGCAGCGGGGGGTCCCACCGGGGAGCTGTTTTTT.

This clone has only one observation. This CDR3 is also generated by other DNA sequences in the sample. V and J are TRBV30 and TRBJ2-7; D might be TRBD2 (6 bases). The length of the CDR3 is 13 residues. The V gene's germline CDR1 is GTSNPN and CDR2 SVGIG (reference sequence). Trimming removed 2 bases at V and 0 bases at J, with 8 bases between. The CDR3 nucleotides are TGTGCCTGGAGTCGGGGGAGCTCCTACGAGCAGTACTTC. The encoded protein is CAWSRGSSYEQYF.

The chain employs TRBV5-4 and TRBJ2-7, with unresolved D. Trimming cost V 4 bases and J 3 bases, with 17 bases left between them. The CDR3 is made up of 15 amino acids. The germline CDR1 and CDR2 sequences are SGHNT and YYREEE (reference sequence). CDR3 amino acids: CASSPKVPGIYEQYF. Written as DNA, the CDR3 is TGTGCCAGCAGCCCGAAGGTACCAGGTATCTACGAGCAGTACTTC.

The gene calls are TRBV4-3 and TRBJ2-2; D is ambiguous. Germline assignment: CDR1 LGHNA and CDR2 YSLEER. V dropped 0 bases and J dropped 1 base, with 9 bases sitting between them. The CDR3 contains 16 residues. The CDR3 reads CASSQDPPGNTGELFF. The CDR3 DNA reads TGCGCCAGCAGCCAAGATCCGCCGGGGAACACCGGGGAGCTGTTTTTT.

The chain employs TRBV6-1 and TRBJ1-1; tentatively, D is TRBD1 (5 bases). CDR3 length: 14 amino acids. Germline loops: CDR1 MNHNS, CDR2 SASEGT. The V and J ends lost 7 bases and 0 bases respectively, with 12 bases between them. DNA for the CDR3: TGTGCCAGCACCAAACCGGGGGTGAACACTGAAGCTTTCTTT. Protein sequence: CASTKPGVNTEAFF.

There are a few counts of this clone. This rearrangement joins TRBV29-1 to TRBJ2-3, with D tentatively TRBD1 (5 bases). This CDR3 comprises 13 residues. Trimming shortened V by 0 bases and J by 4 bases, and 8 bases separated the two germline ends. The germline V gene encodes CDR1 SQVTM and CDR2 ANQGSEA. Here the CDR3 reads CSVEEGPSDTQYF. The DNA of the CDR3 is TGCAGCGTTGAAGAGGGGCCCTCAGATACGCAGTATTTT.

The genes are TRBV29-1 and TRBJ1-1, with D maybe TRBD1 (6 bases). CDR1 and CDR2 from the germline V gene are SQVTM and ANQGSEA. V was trimmed by 7 bases and J by 0 bases, leaving 12 bases between them. CDR3 length: 13 residues. In DNA, the CDR3 is TGCAGCGCCCGACAGGTAGTGAACACTGAAGCTTTCTTT. Translation: CSARQVVNTEAFF.